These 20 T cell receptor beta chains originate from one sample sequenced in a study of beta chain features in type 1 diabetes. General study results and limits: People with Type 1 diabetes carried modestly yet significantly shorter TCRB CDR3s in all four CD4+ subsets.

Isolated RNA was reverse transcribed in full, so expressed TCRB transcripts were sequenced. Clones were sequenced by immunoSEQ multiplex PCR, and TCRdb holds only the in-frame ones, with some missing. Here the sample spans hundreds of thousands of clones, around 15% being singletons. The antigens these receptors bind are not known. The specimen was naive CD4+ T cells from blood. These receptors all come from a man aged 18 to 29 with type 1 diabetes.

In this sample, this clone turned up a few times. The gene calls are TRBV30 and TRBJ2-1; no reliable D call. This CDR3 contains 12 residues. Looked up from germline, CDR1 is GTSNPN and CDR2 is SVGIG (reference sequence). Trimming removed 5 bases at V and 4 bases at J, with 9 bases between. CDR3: CAWGTPYNEQFF. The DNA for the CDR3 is TGTGCCTGGGGTACACCGTACAATGAGCAGTTCTTC.

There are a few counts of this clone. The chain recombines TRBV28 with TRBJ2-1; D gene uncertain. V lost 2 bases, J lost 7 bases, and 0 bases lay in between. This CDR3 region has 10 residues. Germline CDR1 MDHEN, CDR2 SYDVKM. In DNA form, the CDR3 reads TGTGCCAGCAGTTTAAATGAGCAGTTCTTC. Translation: CASSLNEQFF.

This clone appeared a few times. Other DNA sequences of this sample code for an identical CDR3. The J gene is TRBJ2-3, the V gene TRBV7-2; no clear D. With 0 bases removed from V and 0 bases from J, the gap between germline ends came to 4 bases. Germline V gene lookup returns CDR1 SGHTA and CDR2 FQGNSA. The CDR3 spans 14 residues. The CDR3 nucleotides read TGTGCCAGCAGCTTAGCCAGGAGCACAGATACGCAGTATTTT. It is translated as CASSLARSTDTQYF. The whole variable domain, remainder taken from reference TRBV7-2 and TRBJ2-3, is GAGVSQSPSNKVTEKGKDVELRCDPISGHTALYWYRQSLGQGLEFLIYFQGNSAPDKSGLPSDRFSAERTGGSVSTLTIQRTQQEDSAVYLCASSLARSTDTQYFGPGTRLTVL.

CDR3 DNA sequence: TGTGCCAGCAGTGACCTTGCCGGGGGGTCCTACAATGAGCAGTTCTTC. Its translation: CASSDLAGGSYNEQFF. V and J are TRBV25-1 and TRBJ2-1; 7 nucleotides match TRBD2. J lost 1 base, V lost 3 bases, and 6 bases had no gene match. Per the germline V gene, CDR1 is MGHDK and CDR2 is SYGVNS. There are 16 residues in the CDR3.

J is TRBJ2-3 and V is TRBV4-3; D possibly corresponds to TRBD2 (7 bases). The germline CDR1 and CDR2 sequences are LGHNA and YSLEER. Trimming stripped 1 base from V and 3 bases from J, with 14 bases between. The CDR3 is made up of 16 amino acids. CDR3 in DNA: TGCGCCAGCAGCCAAGGCTCGGGGGGCTGGACAGATACGCAGTATTTT. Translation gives CASSQGSGGWTDTQYF.

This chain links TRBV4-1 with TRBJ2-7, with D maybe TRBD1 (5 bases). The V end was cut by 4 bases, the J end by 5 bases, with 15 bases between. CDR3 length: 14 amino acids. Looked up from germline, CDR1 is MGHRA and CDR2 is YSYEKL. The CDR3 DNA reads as TGCGCCAGCAGCCTTCAGGGTCGTGAGGACGAGCAGTACTTC. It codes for CASSLQGREDEQYF.

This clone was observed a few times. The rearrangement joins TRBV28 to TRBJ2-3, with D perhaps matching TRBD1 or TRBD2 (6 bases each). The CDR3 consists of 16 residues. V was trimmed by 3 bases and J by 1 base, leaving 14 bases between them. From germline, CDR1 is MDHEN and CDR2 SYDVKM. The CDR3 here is CASSFQEGGRTDTQYF. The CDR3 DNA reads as TGTGCCAGCAGTTTCCAAGAGGGGGGCCGCACAGATACGCAGTATTTT.

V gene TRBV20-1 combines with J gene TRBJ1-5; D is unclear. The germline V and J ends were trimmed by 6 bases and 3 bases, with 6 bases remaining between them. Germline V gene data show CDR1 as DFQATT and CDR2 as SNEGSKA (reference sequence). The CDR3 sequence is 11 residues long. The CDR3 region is CSAGHNQPQHF. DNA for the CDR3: TGCAGTGCCGGGCACAATCAGCCCCAGCATTTT.

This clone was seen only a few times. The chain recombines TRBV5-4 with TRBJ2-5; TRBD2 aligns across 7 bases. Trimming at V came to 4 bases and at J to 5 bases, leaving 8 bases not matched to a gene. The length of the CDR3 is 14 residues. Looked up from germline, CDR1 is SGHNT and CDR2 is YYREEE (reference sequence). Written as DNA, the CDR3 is TGTGCCAGCAGCGGCCGGGGGGTCGGGGAGACCCAGTACTTC. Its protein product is CASSGRGVGETQYF.

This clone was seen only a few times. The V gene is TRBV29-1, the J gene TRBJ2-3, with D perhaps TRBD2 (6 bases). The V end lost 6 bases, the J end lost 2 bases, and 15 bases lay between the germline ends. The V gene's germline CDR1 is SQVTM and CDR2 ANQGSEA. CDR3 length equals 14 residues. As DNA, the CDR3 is TGCAGCGTCGGATCCGGGACTGCCACAGATACGCAGTATTTT. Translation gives CSVGSGTATDTQYF.

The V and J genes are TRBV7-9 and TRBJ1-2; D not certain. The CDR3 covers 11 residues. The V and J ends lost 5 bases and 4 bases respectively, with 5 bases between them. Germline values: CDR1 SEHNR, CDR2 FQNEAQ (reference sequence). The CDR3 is CASSRSYGYTF. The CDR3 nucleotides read TGTGCCAGCAGCAGATCCTATGGCTACACCTTC.

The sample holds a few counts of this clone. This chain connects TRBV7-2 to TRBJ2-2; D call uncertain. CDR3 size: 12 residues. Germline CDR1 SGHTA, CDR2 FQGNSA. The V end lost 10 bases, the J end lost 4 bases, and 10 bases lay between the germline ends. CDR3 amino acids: CATSPLTGELFF. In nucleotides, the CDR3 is TGTGCCACCTCACCCCTCACCGGGGAGCTGTTTTTT.

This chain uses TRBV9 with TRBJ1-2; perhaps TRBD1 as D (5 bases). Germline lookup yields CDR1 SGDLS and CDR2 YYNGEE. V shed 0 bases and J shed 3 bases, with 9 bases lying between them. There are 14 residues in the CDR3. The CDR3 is CASSVDAGDYGYTF. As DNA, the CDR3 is TGTGCCAGCAGCGTAGACGCGGGGGACTATGGCTACACCTTC.

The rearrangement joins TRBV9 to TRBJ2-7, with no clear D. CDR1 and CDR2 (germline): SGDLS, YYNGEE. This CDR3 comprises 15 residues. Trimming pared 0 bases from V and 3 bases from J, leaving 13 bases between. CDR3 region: CASSVATGPYYEQYF. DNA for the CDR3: TGTGCCAGCAGCGTAGCTACCGGGCCTTACTACGAGCAGTACTTC.

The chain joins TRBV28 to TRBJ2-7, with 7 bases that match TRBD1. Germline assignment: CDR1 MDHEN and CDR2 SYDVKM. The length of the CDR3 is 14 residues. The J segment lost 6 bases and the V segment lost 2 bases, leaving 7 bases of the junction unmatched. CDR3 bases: TGTGCCAGCAGTTTACCTGGGACAGTGCGCGAGCAGTACTTC. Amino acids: CASSLPGTVREQYF. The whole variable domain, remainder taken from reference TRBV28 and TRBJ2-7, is DVKVTQSSRYLVKRTGEKVFLECVQDMDHENMFWYRQDPGLGLRLIYFSYDVKMKEKGDIPEGYSVSREKKERFSLILESASTNQTSMYLCASSLPGTVREQYFGPGTRLTVT.

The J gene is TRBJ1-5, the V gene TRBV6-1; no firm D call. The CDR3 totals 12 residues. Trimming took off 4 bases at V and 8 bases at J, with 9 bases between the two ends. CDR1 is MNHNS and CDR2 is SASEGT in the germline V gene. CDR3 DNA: TGTGCCAGCAGTGTGAGGCGCGAGCCCCAGCATTTT. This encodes CASSVRREPQHF.

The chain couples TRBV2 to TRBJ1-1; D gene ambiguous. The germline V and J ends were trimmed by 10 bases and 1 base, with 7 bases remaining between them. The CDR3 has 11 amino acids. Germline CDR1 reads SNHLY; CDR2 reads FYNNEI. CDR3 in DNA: TGTGCCACTAGACAGAACACTGAAGCTTTCTTT. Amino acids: CATRQNTEAFF.

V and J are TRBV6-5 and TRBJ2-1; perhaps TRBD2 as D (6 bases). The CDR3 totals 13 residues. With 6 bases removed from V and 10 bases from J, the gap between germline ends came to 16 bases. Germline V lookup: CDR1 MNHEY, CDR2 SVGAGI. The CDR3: CASSPPVGGEQFF. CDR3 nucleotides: TGTGCCAGCAGCCCTCCCGTGGGGGGAGAGCAGTTCTTC.

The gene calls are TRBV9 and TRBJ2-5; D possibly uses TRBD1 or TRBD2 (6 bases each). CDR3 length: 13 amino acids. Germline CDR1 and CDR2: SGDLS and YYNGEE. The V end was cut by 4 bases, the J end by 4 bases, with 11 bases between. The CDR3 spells CASSPGGPETQYF. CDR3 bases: TGTGCCAGCAGCCCTGGGGGGCCAGAGACCCAGTACTTC.

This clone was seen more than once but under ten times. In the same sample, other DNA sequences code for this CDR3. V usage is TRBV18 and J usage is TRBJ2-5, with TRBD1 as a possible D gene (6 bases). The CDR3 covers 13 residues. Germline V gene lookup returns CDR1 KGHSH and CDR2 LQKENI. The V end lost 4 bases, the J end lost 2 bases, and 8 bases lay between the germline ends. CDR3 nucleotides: TGTGCCAGCTCACTTGGACAGCAAGAGACCCAGTACTTC. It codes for CASSLGQQETQYF. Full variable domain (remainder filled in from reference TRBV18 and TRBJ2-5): NAGVMQNPRHLVRRRGQEARLRCSPMKGHSHVYWYRQLPEEGLKFMVYLQKENIIDESGMPKERFSAEFPKEGPSILRIQQVVRGDSAAYFCASSLGQQETQYFGPGTRLLVL.